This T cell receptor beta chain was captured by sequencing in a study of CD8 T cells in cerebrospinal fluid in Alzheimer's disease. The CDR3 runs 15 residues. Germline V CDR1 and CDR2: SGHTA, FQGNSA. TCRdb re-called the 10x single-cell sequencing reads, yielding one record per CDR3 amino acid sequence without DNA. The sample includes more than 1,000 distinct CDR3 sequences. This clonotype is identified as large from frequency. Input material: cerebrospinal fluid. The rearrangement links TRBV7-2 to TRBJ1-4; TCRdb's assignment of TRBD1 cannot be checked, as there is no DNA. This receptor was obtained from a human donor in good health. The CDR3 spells CASSPFPGINEKLFF.